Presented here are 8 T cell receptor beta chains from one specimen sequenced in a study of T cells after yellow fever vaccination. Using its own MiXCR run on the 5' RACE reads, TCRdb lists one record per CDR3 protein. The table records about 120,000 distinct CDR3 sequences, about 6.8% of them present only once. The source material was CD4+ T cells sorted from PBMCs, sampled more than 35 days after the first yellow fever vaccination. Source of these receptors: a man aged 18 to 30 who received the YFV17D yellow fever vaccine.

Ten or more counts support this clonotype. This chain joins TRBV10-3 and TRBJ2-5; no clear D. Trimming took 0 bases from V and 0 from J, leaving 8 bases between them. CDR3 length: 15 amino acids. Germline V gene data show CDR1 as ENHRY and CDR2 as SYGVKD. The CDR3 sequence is CAISESSFDQETQYF. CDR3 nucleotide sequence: TGTGCCATCAGTGAGTCCTCCTTCGACCAAGAGACCCAGTACTTC.

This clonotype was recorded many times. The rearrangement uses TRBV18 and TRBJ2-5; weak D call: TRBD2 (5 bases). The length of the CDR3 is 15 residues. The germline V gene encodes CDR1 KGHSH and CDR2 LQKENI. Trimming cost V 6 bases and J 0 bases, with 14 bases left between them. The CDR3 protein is CASSSRSGNQETQYF. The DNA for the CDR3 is TGTGCCAGCTCCTCTCGATCCGGGAACCAAGAGACCCAGTACTTC.

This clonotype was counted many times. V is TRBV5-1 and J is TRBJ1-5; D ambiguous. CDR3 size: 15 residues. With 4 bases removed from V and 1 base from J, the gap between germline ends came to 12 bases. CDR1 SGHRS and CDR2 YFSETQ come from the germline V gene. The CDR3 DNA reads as TGCGCCAGCAGCCTAGGTTTAGGGAGCAATCAGCCCCAGCATTTT. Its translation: CASSLGLGSNQPQHF.

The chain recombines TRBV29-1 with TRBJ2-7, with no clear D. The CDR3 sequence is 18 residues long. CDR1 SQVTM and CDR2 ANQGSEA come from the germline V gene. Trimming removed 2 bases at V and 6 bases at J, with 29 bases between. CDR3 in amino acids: CSVETPKGPGRKGSEQYF. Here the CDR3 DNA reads TGCAGCGTTGAAACTCCTAAGGGCCCCGGACGGAAGGGATCCGAGCAGTACTTC.

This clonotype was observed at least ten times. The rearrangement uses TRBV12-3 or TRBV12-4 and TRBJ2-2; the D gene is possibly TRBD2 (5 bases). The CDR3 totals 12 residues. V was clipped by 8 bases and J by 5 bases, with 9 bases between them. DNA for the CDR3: TGTGCCAGCGGGTGGAGGACCGGGGAGCTGTTTTTT. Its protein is CASGWRTGELFF.

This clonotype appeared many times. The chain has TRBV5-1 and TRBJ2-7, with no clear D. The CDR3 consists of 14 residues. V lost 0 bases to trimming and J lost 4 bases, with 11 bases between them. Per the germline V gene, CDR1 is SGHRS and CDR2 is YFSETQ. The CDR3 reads CASSLARTRYEQYF. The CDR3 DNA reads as TGCGCCAGCAGCTTGGCCAGGACCAGATACGAGCAGTACTTC.

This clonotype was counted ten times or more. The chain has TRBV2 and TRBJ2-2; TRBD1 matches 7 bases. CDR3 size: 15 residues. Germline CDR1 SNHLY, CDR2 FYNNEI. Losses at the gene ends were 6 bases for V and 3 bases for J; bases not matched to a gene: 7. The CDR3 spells CASRGQLVDTGELFF. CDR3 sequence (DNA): TGTGCCAGCAGGGGACAGCTAGTTGACACCGGGGAGCTGTTTTTT.

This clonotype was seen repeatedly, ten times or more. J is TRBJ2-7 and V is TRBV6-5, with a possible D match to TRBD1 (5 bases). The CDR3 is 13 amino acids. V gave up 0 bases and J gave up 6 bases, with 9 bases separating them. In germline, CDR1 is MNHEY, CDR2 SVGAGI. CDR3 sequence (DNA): TGTGCCAGCAGTTACTCGACCAGGGTCGAGCAGTACTTC. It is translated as CASSYSTRVEQYF.